This T cell receptor beta chain was recorded in a study of blood T cell repertoires in COVID-19. In germline, CDR1 is SQVTM, CDR2 ANQGSEA. The CDR3 is 13 amino acids. Trimming took 5 bases from V and 1 from J; bases not matched to a gene: 4. Libraries were prepared by immunoSEQ multiplex PCR; TCRdb keeps only in-frame clonotypes and omits some of them. This sample has roughly 180,000 clones; 80% to 85% occur once, and the top ten carry about 7%. The source of this sequence is a woman in her 40s with COVID-19, enrolled during active disease. The chain joins TRBV29-1 to TRBJ1-2, with 7 bases fitting TRBD1. Sequencing was carried out using peripheral blood. The CDR3 bases are TGCAGCGTTCAGGGGGTGAATAACTATGGCTACACCTTC. Translating gives CSVQGVNNYGYTF. Combining the CDR3 with reference TRBV29-1 and TRBJ1-2 gives the whole variable domain SAVISQKPSRDICQRGTSLTIQCQVDSQVTMMFWYRQQPGQSLTLIATANQGSEATYESGFVIDKFPISRPNLTFSTLTVSNMSPEDSSIYLCSVQGVNNYGYTFGSGTRLTVV.